This passage covers 18 T cell receptor beta chains from one sample sequenced in a study of shared clonotypes between healthy human individuals. Sequencing was performed with immunoSEQ multiplex PCR; in TCRdb, only in-frame clones are kept and a portion is missing. In the table there are over a million clones, roughly 96% of which are singletons. Specimen: naive CD4+ T cells sorted from blood. Subset reported: CD45RA+ positively selected. These receptors came from a man aged 25-40 years in good health.

V is TRBV11-2 and J is TRBJ2-5; D might be TRBD2 (6 bases). Between the trimmed V and J ends, which lost 5 bases and 5 bases, there was a span of 12 bases. This CDR3 spans 13 amino acids. CDR1 and CDR2 from the germline V gene are SGHAT and FQNNGV. CDR3 sequence reads: CASSPFGGETQYF. The CDR3 nucleotides read TGTGCCAGCAGCCCATTCGGAGGGGAGACCCAGTACTTC.

Of note for this clone: The same CDR3 arises from other DNA sequences in this sample as well. The chain combines TRBV6-1 with TRBJ2-6; no clear D. CDR1 is MNHNS and CDR2 is SASEGT in the germline V gene. Trimming pared 6 bases from V and 1 base from J, leaving 4 bases between. CDR3 length: 13 residues. CDR3 sequence (DNA): TGTGCCAGCAGGACTTCTGGGGCCAACGTCCTGACTTTC. Its protein product is CASRTSGANVLTF.

The chain has TRBV11-2 and TRBJ2-1, with D possibly being TRBD2 (5 bases). The V end was cut by 4 bases, the J end by 0 bases, with 16 bases between. Per germline, CDR1 SGHAT and CDR2 FQNNGV. The CDR3 runs to 17 residues. The CDR3 protein is CASSSGWRFSSYNEQFF. CDR3 sequence (DNA): TGTGCCAGCAGCTCTGGTTGGAGGTTTAGCTCCTACAATGAGCAGTTCTTC.

A note on this clone: Other nucleotide sequences from this sample produce the same CDR3. This sequence joins TRBV5-1 and TRBJ2-2; tentative D call: TRBD2 (6 bases). The V gene's germline CDR1 is SGHRS and CDR2 YFSETQ. The CDR3 has 15 residues. Trimming removed 2 bases at V and 1 base at J, with 9 bases between. Here the CDR3 reads CASSFGTLNTGELFF. Here the CDR3 DNA reads TGCGCCAGCAGCTTCGGGACTTTGAACACCGGGGAGCTGTTTTTT.

The V call is TRBV11-3, the J call TRBJ2-1; D gene unclear. V lost 1 base and J 10 bases, leaving 17 bases between the germline ends. This CDR3 region has 15 residues. Germline V gene sequence: CDR1 SGHNT, CDR2 YENEEA. CDR3 amino acids: CASSLVPSGGREQFF. In DNA, the CDR3 is TGTGCCAGCAGCTTAGTCCCCTCCGGTGGTAGAGAGCAGTTCTTC.

The chain recombines TRBV7-2 with TRBJ2-3; D is possibly TRBD1 (7 bases). V lost 6 bases and J 2 bases, leaving 15 bases between the germline ends. The CDR3 runs to 15 residues. Germline CDR1 and CDR2: SGHTA and FQGNSA. CDR3 in DNA: TGTGCCAGCAGGAATGCGGGACAGATCACAGATACGCAGTATTTT. Its protein is CASRNAGQITDTQYF.

Remarks on this clone: This sample includes further DNA sequences coding for the same CDR3. The rearrangement joins TRBV5-1 to TRBJ2-7; the match to TRBD1 covers 11 bases. The CDR3 is made up of 14 amino acids. Trimming took 8 bases from V and 2 from J; bases not matched to a gene: 6. Germline V gene lookup returns CDR1 SGHRS and CDR2 YFSETQ. CDR3 nucleotide sequence: TGCGCCAGTGAGCCGGGACAGGGGGCCTACGAGCAGTACTTC. Its translation is CASEPGQGAYEQYF. The variable domain in full, with the rest retrieved from reference TRBV5-1 and TRBJ2-7, is KAGVTQTPRYLIKTRGQQVTLSCSPISGHRSVSWYQQTPGQGLQFLFEYFSETQRNKGNFPGRFSGRQFSNSRSEMNVSTLELGDSALYLCASEPGQGAYEQYFGPGTRLTVT.

This chain connects TRBV30 to TRBJ2-4; maybe TRBD1 (6 bases). From germline, CDR1 is GTSNPN and CDR2 SVGIG (reference sequence). This CDR3 has 13 residues. The V end was cut by 3 bases, the J end by 8 bases, with 14 bases between. CDR3 coding DNA: TGTGCCTGGAGCCCACCACAGGGTTACATTCAGTACTTC. Amino acids: CAWSPPQGYIQYF.

The chain combines TRBV6-1 with TRBJ2-2; D is ambiguous. CDR3 length: 14 residues. V was pared by 1 base and J by 6 bases, with 9 bases between. In germline, CDR1 is MNHNS, CDR2 SASEGT. In DNA form, the CDR3 reads TGTGCCAGCAGTGAAGTTCCAAGGGCCGGGGAGCTGTTTTTT. This translates into CASSEVPRAGELFF.

The genes are TRBV28 and TRBJ2-7, with D possibly matching TRBD1 (5 bases). The V end lost 3 bases, the J end lost 3 bases, and 12 bases lay between the germline ends. This CDR3 is 14 amino acids long. Per germline, CDR1 MDHEN and CDR2 SYDVKM. The CDR3 protein is CASSLPSQGYEQYF. The CDR3, as DNA: TGTGCCAGCAGTTTGCCGTCCCAGGGCTACGAGCAGTACTTC.

The chain employs TRBV27 and TRBJ2-1; D ambiguous. Germline loops: CDR1 MNHEY, CDR2 SMNVEV (reference sequence). This CDR3 spans 16 amino acids. Trimming pared 5 bases from V and 0 bases from J, leaving 14 bases between. The CDR3 bases are TGTGCCAGCAGTACAACTCTGACGAGCTCCTACAATGAGCAGTTCTTC. This sequence encodes CASSTTLTSSYNEQFF.

The V call is TRBV7-9, the J call TRBJ2-1; the match to TRBD2 covers 7 bases. V lost 4 bases, J lost 6 bases, and 15 bases stayed unmatched. The CDR3 is 17 residues long. Germline loops: CDR1 SEHNR, CDR2 FQNEAQ (reference sequence). CDR3 in DNA: TGTGCCAGCAGCTCGGCAGCGGGGCGGGGAGAGGCCAATGAGCAGTTCTTC. Protein sequence: CASSSAAGRGEANEQFF.

The chain recombines TRBV5-1 with TRBJ1-1; 7 bases are a match to TRBD1. This CDR3 comprises 14 residues. The germline gives CDR1 SGHRS, CDR2 YFSETQ. The V segment lost 3 bases and the J segment 4 bases; nucleotides outside the gene matches: 6. The CDR3 loop reads CASSSPGGGTEAFF. CDR3 nucleotides: TGCGCCAGCAGCTCCCCAGGGGGGGGCACTGAAGCTTTCTTT.

CDR3 protein: CASSPGRTTPGELFF. As DNA, the CDR3 is TGTGCCAGCTCACCGGGACGGACCACCCCCGGGGAGCTGTTTTTT. This chain joins TRBV18 and TRBJ2-2, with D perhaps matching TRBD1 or TRBD2 (5 bases each). The V end was cut by 3 bases, the J end by 6 bases, with 14 bases between. Germline values: CDR1 KGHSH, CDR2 LQKENI. The CDR3 contains 15 residues.

This clone was seen once. The chain links TRBV30 to TRBJ2-7; possibly TRBD1 for D (6 bases). The CDR3 totals 14 residues. Germline V gene lookup returns CDR1 GTSNPN and CDR2 SVGIG (reference sequence). V lost 5 bases and J lost 6, with 20 bases in between. Written as DNA, the CDR3 is TGTGCCTGGGGACAAAACAGGGTGACCCTCGAGCAGTACTTC. Amino acids: CAWGQNRVTLEQYF. The whole variable domain, remainder taken from reference TRBV30 and TRBJ2-7, is SQTIHQWPATLVQPVGSPLSLECTVEGTSNPNLYWYRQAAGRGLQLLFYSVGIGQISSEVPQNLSASRPQDRQFILSSKKLLLSDSGFYLCAWGQNRVTLEQYFGPGTRLTVT.

CDR3 sequence: CASSLHARLHTEAFF. The CDR3 DNA reads as TGTGCCAGCAGTTTACACGCTCGCTTACACACTGAAGCTTTCTTT. The chain recombines TRBV28 with TRBJ1-1; no firm D call. The CDR3 spans 15 residues. Germline V gene lookup returns CDR1 MDHEN and CDR2 SYDVKM. Trimming stripped 2 bases from V and 3 bases from J, with 13 bases between.

The CDR3 nucleotides are TGCGCCAGCAGCTTGGCGGAGACTAGCGTTACTGAGCAGTTCTTC. Translation: CASSLAETSVTEQFF. The genes are TRBV5-1 and TRBJ2-1; 8 nucleotides align to TRBD2. Germline values: CDR1 SGHRS, CDR2 YFSETQ. The ends lost 0 bases at V and 9 bases at J; junction bases unmatched: 8. The CDR3 has 15 amino acids.

The chain carries TRBV9 and TRBJ1-1; D perhaps matches TRBD1 (6 bases). The CDR3 totals 14 residues. V was trimmed by 3 bases and J by 1 base, leaving 10 bases between them. The germline gives CDR1 SGDLS, CDR2 YYNGEE. In nucleotides, the CDR3 is TGTGCCAGCAGCGGGACAGCTCAGAACACTGAAGCTTTCTTT. Encoded protein: CASSGTAQNTEAFF.